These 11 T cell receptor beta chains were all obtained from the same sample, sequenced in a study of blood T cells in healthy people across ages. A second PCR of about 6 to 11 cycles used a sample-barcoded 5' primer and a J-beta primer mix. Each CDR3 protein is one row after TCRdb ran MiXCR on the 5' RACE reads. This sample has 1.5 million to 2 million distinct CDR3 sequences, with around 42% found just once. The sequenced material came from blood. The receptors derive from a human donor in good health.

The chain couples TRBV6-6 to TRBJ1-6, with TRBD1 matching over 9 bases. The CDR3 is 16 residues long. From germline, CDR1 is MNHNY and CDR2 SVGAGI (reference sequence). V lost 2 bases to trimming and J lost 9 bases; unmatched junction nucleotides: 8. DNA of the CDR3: TGTGCCAGCAGTTACGCACCGGGACAGGGAACTTCACCCCTCCACTTT. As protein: CASSYAPGQGTSPLHF.

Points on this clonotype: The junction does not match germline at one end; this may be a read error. CDR3 coding DNA: TGCAGTGCTTCGACGGGGTATTATGGTTACACCTTC. Amino acid sequence: CSASTGYYGYTF. J is TRBJ1-2 and V is TRBV20-1; D gene unclear. Looked up from germline, CDR1 is DFQATT and CDR2 is SNEGSKA (reference sequence). The CDR3 has 12 amino acids.

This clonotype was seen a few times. CDR3 residues: CASSFADSSYEQYF. The CDR3 region has the DNA TGCGCCAGCAGCTTTGCTGATAGCTCCTACGAGCAGTACTTC. This sequence joins TRBV5-1 and TRBJ2-7; D remains ambiguous. This CDR3 spans 14 amino acids. Looked up from germline, CDR1 is SGHRS and CDR2 is YFSETQ. Trimming cost V 2 bases and J 0 bases, with 9 bases left between them.

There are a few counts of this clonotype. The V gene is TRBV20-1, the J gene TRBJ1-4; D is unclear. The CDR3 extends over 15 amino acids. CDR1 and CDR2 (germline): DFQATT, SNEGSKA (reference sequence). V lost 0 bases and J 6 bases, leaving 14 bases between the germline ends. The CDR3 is CSARDFTGSDEKLFF. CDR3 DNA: TGCAGTGCTAGAGATTTTACCGGGTCGGATGAAAAACTGTTTTTT.

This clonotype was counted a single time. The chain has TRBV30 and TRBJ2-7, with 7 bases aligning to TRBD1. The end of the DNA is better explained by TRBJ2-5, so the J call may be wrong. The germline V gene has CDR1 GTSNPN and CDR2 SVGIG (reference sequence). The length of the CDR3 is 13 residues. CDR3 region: CAWSGTGVETQYF. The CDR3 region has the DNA TGTGCCTGGAGTGGGACAGGCGTGGAGACCCAGTACTTC.

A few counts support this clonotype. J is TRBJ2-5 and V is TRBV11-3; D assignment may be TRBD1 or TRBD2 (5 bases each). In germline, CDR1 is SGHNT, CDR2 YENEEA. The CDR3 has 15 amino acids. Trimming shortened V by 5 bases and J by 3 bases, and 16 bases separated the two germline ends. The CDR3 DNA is TGTGCCAGCAGCCCCCTGGGGCTAGCTGAAGAGACCCAGTACTTC. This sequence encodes CASSPLGLAEETQYF.

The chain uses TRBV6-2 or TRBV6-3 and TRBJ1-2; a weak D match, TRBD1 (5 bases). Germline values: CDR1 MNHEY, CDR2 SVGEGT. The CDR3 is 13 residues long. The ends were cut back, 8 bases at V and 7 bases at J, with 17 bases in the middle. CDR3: CASAGQGKSGYTF. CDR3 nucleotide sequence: TGTGCCAGCGCCGGTCAGGGTAAGAGTGGCTACACCTTC.

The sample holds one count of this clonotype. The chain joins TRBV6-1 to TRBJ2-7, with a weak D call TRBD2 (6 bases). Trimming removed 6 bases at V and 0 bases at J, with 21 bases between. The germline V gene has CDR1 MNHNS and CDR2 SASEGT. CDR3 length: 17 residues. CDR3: CASSRGAIGQASYEQYF. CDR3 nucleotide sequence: TGTGCCAGCAGCCGCGGGGCGATCGGGCAGGCCTCCTACGAGCAGTACTTC.

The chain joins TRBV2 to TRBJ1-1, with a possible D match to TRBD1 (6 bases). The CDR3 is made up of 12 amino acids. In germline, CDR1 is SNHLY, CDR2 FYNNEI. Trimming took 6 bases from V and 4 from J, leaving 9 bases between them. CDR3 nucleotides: TGTGCCAGCAGACCCAGGGGCACTGAAGCTTTCTTT. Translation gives CASRPRGTEAFF. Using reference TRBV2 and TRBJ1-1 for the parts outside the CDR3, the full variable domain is EPEVTQTPSHQVTQMGQEVILRCVPISNHLYFYWYRQILGQKVEFLVSFYNNEISEKSEIFDDQFSVERPDGSNFTLKIRSTKLEDSAMYFCASRPRGTEAFFGQGTRLTVV.

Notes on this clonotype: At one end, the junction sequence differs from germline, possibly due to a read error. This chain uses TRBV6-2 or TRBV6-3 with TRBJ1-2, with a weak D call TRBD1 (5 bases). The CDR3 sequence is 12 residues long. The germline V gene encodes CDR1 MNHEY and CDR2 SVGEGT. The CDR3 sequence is CASSDRAYGYIF. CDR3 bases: TGTGCCAGCAGCGACAGAGCTTATGGCTACATCTTC.

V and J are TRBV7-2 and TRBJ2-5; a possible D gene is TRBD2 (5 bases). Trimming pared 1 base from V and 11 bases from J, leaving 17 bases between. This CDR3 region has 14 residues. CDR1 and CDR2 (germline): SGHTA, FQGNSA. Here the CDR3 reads CASSLGTRFGEQYF. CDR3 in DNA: TGTGCCAGCAGCTTAGGTACTAGGTTTGGAGAGCAGTACTTC.